Only a few counts were recorded for the clone carrying this T cell receptor (beta chain). The target antigen is unknown. The sample belongs to a study of post-analysis software for immune sequencing data. Study-level points and caveats: Patients had higher frequencies than controls of five or six TRBV segments, including TRBV5-6, TRBV5-1 and TRBV20-1.

Germline loops: CDR1 SGHRS, CDR2 YFSETQ. Trimming pared 4 bases from V and 6 bases from J, leaving 8 bases between. This CDR3 comprises 12 residues. Incorporated into the TCR beta cDNA libraries were unique molecular identifiers, which served to reduce PCR and sequencing biases. TCRdb itself ran the PCR reads through MiXCR, one entry per CDR3 protein. The repertoire holds about 430,000 distinct CDR3 sequences, with over 30% as singletons. Input material: blood. This clonotype was sampled from a girl aged 2-10 years with multiple sclerosis. The chain employs TRBV5-1 and TRBJ1-5; D gene unclear. CDR3 region: CASSPDGQPQHF. CDR3 nucleotides: TGCGCCAGCAGCCCGGATGGTCAGCCCCAGCATTTT.